This T cell receptor beta chain derives from a study of T-cell memory formation after mild COVID-19. Only a few counts were recorded for this clonotype. The V end lost 0 bases, the J end lost 9 bases, and 12 bases lay between the germline ends. Germline V gene sequence: CDR1 DFQATT, CDR2 SNEGSKA (reference sequence). The CDR3 totals 13 residues. TCRdb reanalysed the 5' RACE reads using MiXCR and keeps one entry per CDR3 protein. The table includes over 60,000 distinct CDR3 sequences, over 15% detected once. The chain is built from TRBV20-1 and TRBJ2-1; D unresolved. The specimen sequenced was PBMCs or a T cell subset sorted from them (not recorded which). The source of this sequence is an adult woman who had mild COVID-19 (a few samples of this study predate the infection). Cell type and time point are not known. CDR3 bases: TGCAGTGCTAGAGATTTCCCGGAGAGTGAGCAGTTCTTC. Its protein product is CSARDFPESEQFF.